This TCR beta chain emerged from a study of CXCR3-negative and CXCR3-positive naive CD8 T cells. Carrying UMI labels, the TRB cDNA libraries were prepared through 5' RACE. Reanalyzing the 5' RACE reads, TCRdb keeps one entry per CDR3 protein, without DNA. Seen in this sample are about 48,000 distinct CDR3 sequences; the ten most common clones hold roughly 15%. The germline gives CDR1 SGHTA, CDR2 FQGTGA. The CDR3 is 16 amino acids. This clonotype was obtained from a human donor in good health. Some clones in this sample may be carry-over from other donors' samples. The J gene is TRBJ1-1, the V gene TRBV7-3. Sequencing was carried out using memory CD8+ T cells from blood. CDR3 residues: CASSLRPTDTNTEAFF.